The 9 T cell receptor beta chains given below trace back to one sample, sequenced in a study of shared clonotypes between healthy human individuals. Repertoires were generated with immunoSEQ multiplex PCR, while TCRdb's copy carries only in-frame clones and drops some. The sample shows some 2,000,000 clones, 85% to 95% of them seen only once. The sequenced material came from naive CD4+ T cells sorted from blood. Subset reported: CD45RA+ positively selected. The receptors originated from a man in his late teens or twenties in good health.

V and J are TRBV5-6 and TRBJ2-1; 7 nucleotides align to TRBD1. CDR1 SGHDT and CDR2 YYEEEE come from the germline V gene. This CDR3 has 15 amino acids. V dropped 4 bases and J dropped 4; count of bases not matched to a gene: 8. The CDR3 DNA sequence: TGTGCCAGCAGCCGCTACTCAGGGGGTTACAATGAGCAGTTCTTC. It encodes CASSRYSGGYNEQFF.

The chain couples TRBV28 to TRBJ1-1, with D tentatively TRBD1 (6 bases). V was pared by 5 bases and J by 11 bases, with 15 bases between. The CDR3 loop spans 12 amino acids. The germline V gene encodes CDR1 MDHEN and CDR2 SYDVKM. DNA for the CDR3: TGTGCCAGCAGTCCTCACAGGGAAGGGGCTTTCTTT. It yields the protein CASSPHREGAFF.

The J gene is TRBJ2-5, the V gene TRBV18; D is ambiguous. Germline loops: CDR1 KGHSH, CDR2 LQKENI. The CDR3 contains 12 residues. Trimming removed 2 bases at V and 0 bases at J, with 1 base between. The CDR3 coding sequence is TGTGCCAGCTCACCAGACCAAGAGACCCAGTACTTC. Amino acid sequence: CASSPDQETQYF. Looking up the rest from reference TRBV18 and TRBJ2-5 gives the full variable domain: NAGVMQNPRHLVRRRGQEARLRCSPMKGHSHVYWYRQLPEEGLKFMVYLQKENIIDESGMPKERFSAEFPKEGPSILRIQQVVRGDSAAYFCASSPDQETQYFGPGTRLLVL.

The rearrangement uses TRBV5-1 and TRBJ1-1; D might be TRBD1 (5 bases). Between the trimmed V and J ends, which lost 4 bases and 1 base, there was a span of 14 bases. Germline-derived CDR1 and CDR2 are SGHRS and YFSETQ. The CDR3 is 15 residues long. CDR3 nucleotide sequence: TGCGCCAGCAGCCCGGCGGGACGGGCGAACACTGAAGCTTTCTTT. As protein: CASSPAGRANTEAFF. Complete variable domain (other parts from reference TRBV5-1 and TRBJ1-1): KAGVTQTPRYLIKTRGQQVTLSCSPISGHRSVSWYQQTPGQGLQFLFEYFSETQRNKGNFPGRFSGRQFSNSRSEMNVSTLELGDSALYLCASSPAGRANTEAFFGQGTRLTVV.

The chain carries TRBV30 and TRBJ1-2, with D maybe TRBD1 (5 bases). Trimming shortened V by 0 bases and J by 7 bases, and 12 bases separated the two germline ends. The CDR3 has 13 residues. CDR1 GTSNPN and CDR2 SVGIG come from the germline V gene (reference sequence). CDR3 amino acids: CAWSVSGVVGYTF. The CDR3 DNA reads TGTGCCTGGAGTGTATCGGGGGTTGTTGGCTACACCTTC.

The chain recombines TRBV6-1 with TRBJ2-3; 8 nucleotides align to TRBD2. The CDR3 contains 15 residues. Germline CDR1 MNHNS, CDR2 SASEGT. With 3 bases clipped from V and 7 bases from J, the junction kept 9 bases outside the gene matches. CDR3 coding DNA: TGTGCCAGCAGTGACGGGACTAGTGGGGGTTATACGCAGTATTTT. It translates to CASSDGTSGGYTQYF.

This clone showed up just once. V usage is TRBV5-1 and J usage is TRBJ2-3, with unresolved D. Trimming left V 5 bases short and J 0 bases short, with 7 bases between. This CDR3 spans 13 amino acids. In germline, CDR1 is SGHRS, CDR2 YFSETQ. The DNA for the CDR3 is TGCGCCAGCAGGTCGACTAGCACAGATACGCAGTATTTT. Protein sequence: CASRSTSTDTQYF.

The chain uses TRBV4-1 and TRBJ2-7, with unresolved D. This CDR3 is 15 amino acids long. V was clipped by 0 bases and J by 2 bases, with 11 bases between them. Germline loops: CDR1 MGHRA, CDR2 YSYEKL. This CDR3 reads CASSQEGNRPYEQYF. The CDR3, as DNA: TGCGCCAGCAGCCAAGAAGGGAACAGACCCTACGAGCAGTACTTC.

V usage is TRBV6-1 and J usage is TRBJ1-2; D unresolved. V was clipped by 2 bases and J by 2 bases, with 9 bases between them. There are 14 residues in the CDR3. Germline V gene sequence: CDR1 MNHNS, CDR2 SASEGT. The CDR3 DNA reads as TGTGCCAGCAGTGAATTAGGGCAGAACTATGGCTACACCTTC. This encodes CASSELGQNYGYTF.